The entry that follows covers one T cell receptor (beta chain) sequence. The ends were cut back, 3 bases at V and 1 base at J, with 9 bases in the middle. This CDR3 is 13 amino acids long. Germline V gene data show CDR1 as GTSNPN and CDR2 as SVGIG (reference sequence). This entry comes from a study of blood T cell repertoires in COVID-19. Overall study: Italy, Spain and the United States were the sources of the convalescent and acute COVID-19 samples.

TCRdb keeps only in-frame clones here, not all; method: immunoSEQ multiplex PCR. The sample consists of approximately 230,000 clones, around 80% of them appearing once. The chain recombines TRBV30 with TRBJ2-5; a possible D gene is TRBD1 (5 bases). This clonotype was sampled from a man aged 40-49 years who had recovered from COVID-19. The sample consisted of PBMCs or T cells enriched from blood (not recorded which). This chain's CDR3 is CAWRRGAQETQYF. The CDR3 DNA reads TGTGCCTGGAGGCGTGGGGCCCAAGAGACCCAGTACTTC. Filled out from reference TRBV30 and TRBJ2-5, the complete variable domain reads SQTIHQWPATLVQPVGSPLSLECTVEGTSNPNLYWYRQAAGRGLQLLFYSVGIGQISSEVPQNLSASRPQDRQFILSSKKLLLSDSGFYLCAWRRGAQETQYFGPGTRLLVL.